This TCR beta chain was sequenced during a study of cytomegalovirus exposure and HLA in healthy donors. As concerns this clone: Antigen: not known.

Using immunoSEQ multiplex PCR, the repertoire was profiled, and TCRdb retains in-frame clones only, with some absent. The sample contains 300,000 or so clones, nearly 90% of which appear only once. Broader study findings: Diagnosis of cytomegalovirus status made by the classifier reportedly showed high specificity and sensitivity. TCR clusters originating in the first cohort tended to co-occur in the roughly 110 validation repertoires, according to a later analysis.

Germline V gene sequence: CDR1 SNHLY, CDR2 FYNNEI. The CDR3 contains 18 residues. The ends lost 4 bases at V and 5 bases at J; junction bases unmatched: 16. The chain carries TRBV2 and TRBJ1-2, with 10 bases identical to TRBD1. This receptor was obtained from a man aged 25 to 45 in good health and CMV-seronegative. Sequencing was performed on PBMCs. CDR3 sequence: CASSVDRGRIAPWYGYTF. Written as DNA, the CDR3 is TGTGCCAGCAGTGTAGACAGGGGGCGCATCGCTCCTTGGTATGGCTACACCTTC.